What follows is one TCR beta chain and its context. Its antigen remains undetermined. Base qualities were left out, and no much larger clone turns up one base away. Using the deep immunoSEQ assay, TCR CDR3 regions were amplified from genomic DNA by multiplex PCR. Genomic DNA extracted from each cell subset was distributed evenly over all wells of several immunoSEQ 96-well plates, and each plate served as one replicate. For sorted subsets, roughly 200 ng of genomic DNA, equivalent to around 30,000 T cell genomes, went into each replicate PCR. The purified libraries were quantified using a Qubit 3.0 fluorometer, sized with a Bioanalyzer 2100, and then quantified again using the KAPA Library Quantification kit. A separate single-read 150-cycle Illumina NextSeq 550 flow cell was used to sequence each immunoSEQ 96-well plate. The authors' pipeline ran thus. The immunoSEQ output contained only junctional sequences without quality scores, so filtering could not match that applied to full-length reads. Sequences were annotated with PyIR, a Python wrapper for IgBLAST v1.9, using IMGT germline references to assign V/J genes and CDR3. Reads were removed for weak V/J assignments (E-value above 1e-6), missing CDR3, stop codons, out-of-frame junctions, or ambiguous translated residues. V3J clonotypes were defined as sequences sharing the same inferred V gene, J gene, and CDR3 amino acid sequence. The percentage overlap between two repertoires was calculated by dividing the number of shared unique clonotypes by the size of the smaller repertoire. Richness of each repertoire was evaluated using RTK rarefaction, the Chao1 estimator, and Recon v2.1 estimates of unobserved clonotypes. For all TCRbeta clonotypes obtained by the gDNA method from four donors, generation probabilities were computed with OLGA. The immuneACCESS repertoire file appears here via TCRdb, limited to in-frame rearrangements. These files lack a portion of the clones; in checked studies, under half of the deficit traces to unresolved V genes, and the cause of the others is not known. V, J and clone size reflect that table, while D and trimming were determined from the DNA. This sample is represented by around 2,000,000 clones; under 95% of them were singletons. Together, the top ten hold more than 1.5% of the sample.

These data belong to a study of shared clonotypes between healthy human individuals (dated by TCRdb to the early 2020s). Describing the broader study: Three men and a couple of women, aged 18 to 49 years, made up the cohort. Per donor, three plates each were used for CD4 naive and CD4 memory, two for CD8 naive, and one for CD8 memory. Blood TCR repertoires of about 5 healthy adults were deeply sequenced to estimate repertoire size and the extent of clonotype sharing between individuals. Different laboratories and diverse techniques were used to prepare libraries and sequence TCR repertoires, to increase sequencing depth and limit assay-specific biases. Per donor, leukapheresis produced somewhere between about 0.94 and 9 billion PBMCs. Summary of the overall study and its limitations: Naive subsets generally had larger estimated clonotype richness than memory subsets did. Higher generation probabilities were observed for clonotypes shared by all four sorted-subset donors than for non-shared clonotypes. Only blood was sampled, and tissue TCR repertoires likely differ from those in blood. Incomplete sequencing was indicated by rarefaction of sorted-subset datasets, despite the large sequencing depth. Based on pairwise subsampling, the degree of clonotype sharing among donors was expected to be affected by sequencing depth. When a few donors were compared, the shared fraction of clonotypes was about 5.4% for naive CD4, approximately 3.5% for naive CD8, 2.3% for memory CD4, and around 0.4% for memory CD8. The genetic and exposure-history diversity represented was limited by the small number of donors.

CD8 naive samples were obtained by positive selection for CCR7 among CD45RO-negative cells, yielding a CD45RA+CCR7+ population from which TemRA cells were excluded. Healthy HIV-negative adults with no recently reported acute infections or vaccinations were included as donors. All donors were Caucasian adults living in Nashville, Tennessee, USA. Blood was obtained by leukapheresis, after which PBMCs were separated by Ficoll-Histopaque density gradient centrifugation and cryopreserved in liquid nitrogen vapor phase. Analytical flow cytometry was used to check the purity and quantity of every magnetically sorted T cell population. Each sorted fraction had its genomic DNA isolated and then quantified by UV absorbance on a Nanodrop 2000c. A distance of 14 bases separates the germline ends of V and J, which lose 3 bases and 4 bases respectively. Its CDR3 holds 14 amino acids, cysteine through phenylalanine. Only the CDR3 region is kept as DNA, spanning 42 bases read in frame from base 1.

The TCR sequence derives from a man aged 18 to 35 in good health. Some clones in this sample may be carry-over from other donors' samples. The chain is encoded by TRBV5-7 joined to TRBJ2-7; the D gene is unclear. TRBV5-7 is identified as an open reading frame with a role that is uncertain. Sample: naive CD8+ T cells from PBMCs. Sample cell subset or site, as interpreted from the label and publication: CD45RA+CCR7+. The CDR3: CASSSPTVVYEQYF. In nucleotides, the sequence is TGTGCCAGCAGCTCTCCGACTGTGGTTTACGAGCAGTACTTC.